A single sample gave rise to the 31 T cell receptor beta chains below, sequenced in a study of OX40 agonist ivuxolimab in advanced cancers. Using immunoSEQ multiplex PCR, the repertoire was profiled, and TCRdb retains in-frame clones only, with some absent. Of 75,000 to 100,000 clones in the sample, 80% to 90% were seen once. The sequenced sample was CD4+ or CD8+ T cells sorted from blood, obtained in a trial of the OX40 agonist ivuxolimab. The receptors shown here come from an adult with an advanced solid tumor such as melanoma, head and neck, liver or kidney cancer.

V and J are TRBV5-8 and TRBJ2-3; D may correspond to TRBD1 or TRBD2 (6 bases each). This CDR3 has 15 amino acids. Trimming stripped 4 bases from V and 0 bases from J, with 12 bases between. Germline V CDR1 and CDR2: SGHTS, YDEGEE. CDR3 sequence: CASSPRGESTDTQYF. The CDR3 bases are TGTGCCAGCAGCCCTAGGGGGGAGAGCACAGATACGCAGTATTTT. Full variable domain (rest looked up from reference TRBV5-8 and TRBJ2-3): EAGVTQSPTHLIKTRGQQATLRCSPISGHTSVYWYQQALGLGLQFLLWYDEGEERNRGNFPPRFSGRQFPNYSSELNVNALELEDSALYLCASSPRGESTDTQYFGPGTRLTVL.

This chain uses TRBV4-1 with TRBJ2-5; a weak D match, TRBD2 (6 bases). This CDR3 region has 14 residues. CDR1 is MGHRA, CDR2 YSYEKL, per germline. The V and J ends lost 1 base and 5 bases respectively, with 11 bases between them. CDR3 nucleotide sequence: TGCGCCAGCAGCCAAGGGCCCGCGGGGGAGACCCAGTACTTC. It translates to CASSQGPAGETQYF.

This rearrangement joins TRBV14 to TRBJ1-5; TRBD1 might be the D (6 bases). Between the trimmed V and J ends, which lost 0 bases and 2 bases, there was a span of 14 bases. Germline V gene data show CDR1 as SGHDN and CDR2 as FVKESK. The CDR3 sequence is 17 residues long. CDR3 in DNA: TGTGCCAGCAGCCAAGATCACAGGGTAAAGGGCAATCAGCCCCAGCATTTT. Amino acid sequence: CASSQDHRVKGNQPQHF. The complete variable domain, with remaining parts taken from reference TRBV14 and TRBJ1-5, reads EAGVTQFPSHSVIEKGQTVTLRCDPISGHDNLYWYRRVMGKEIKFLLHFVKESKQDESGMPNNRFLAERTGGTYSTLKVQPAELEDSGVYFCASSQDHRVKGNQPQHFGDGTRLSIL.

The chain combines TRBV19 with TRBJ1-2; D uncertain. V lost 9 bases, J lost 8 bases, and 19 bases lay in between. The germline gives CDR1 LNHDA, CDR2 SQIVND (reference sequence). The CDR3 spans 13 residues. This chain's CDR3 is CASQRVGLMGYTF. Here the CDR3 DNA reads TGTGCCAGCCAAAGGGTCGGCCTTATGGGCTACACCTTC.

The chain is built from TRBV6-1 and TRBJ2-7; D not certain. Trimming removed 6 bases from V and 3 bases from J, with 9 bases in between. This CDR3 spans 12 amino acids. Germline CDR1 reads MNHNS; CDR2 reads SASEGT. The CDR3 protein is CASSYYLYEQYF. CDR3 coding DNA: TGTGCCAGCAGCTACTACCTCTACGAGCAGTACTTC.

This chain connects TRBV11-2 to TRBJ1-4; D might be TRBD1 (5 bases). The V gene's germline CDR1 is SGHAT and CDR2 FQNNGV. Trimming removed 3 bases from V and 8 bases from J, with 10 bases in between. The CDR3 sequence is 13 residues long. CDR3 in amino acids: CASSLGRWEKLFF. The CDR3, as DNA: TGTGCCAGCAGCTTGGGACGTTGGGAAAAACTGTTTTTT.

V and J are TRBV11-1 and TRBJ2-7, with D hard to call. Trimming pared 1 base from V and 0 bases from J, leaving 4 bases between. This CDR3 has 13 residues. Per the germline V gene, CDR1 is SGHAT and CDR2 is FQDESV (reference sequence). The CDR3 loop reads CASSLGISYEQYF. For the CDR3, the DNA is TGTGCCAGCAGCTTAGGGATCTCCTACGAGCAGTACTTC.

The V and J genes are TRBV28 and TRBJ2-5, with D perhaps being TRBD1 or TRBD2 (5 bases each). V was trimmed by 6 bases and J by 5 bases, leaving 13 bases between them. The CDR3 has 13 amino acids. Germline assignment: CDR1 MDHEN and CDR2 SYDVKM. The CDR3 sequence is CASRWGRGETQYF. The CDR3 DNA reads TGTGCCAGCAGGTGGGGGAGAGGGGAGACCCAGTACTTC.

The chain links TRBV20-1 to TRBJ2-1, with TRBD1 matching over 7 bases. V dropped 5 bases and J dropped 10; count of bases not matched to a gene: 5. Germline CDR1 is DFQATT and CDR2 is SNEGSKA (reference sequence). The length of the CDR3 is 11 residues. The CDR3 DNA follows: TGCAGTGCTGCGGACAGGTCGGAGCAGTTCTTC. This gives the protein CSAADRSEQFF.

The CDR3 loop is CASSNRALTDTQYF. DNA for the CDR3: TGTGCCAGTAGTAACAGAGCCCTCACAGATACGCAGTATTTT. This chain joins TRBV19 and TRBJ2-3; D is uncertain. The germline gives CDR1 LNHDA, CDR2 SQIVND (reference sequence). With 4 bases removed from V and 2 bases from J, the gap between germline ends came to 10 bases. The CDR3 loop spans 14 amino acids.

This clone came up once. The chain combines TRBV6-1 with TRBJ1-4; D unclear. Germline V gene lookup returns CDR1 MNHNS and CDR2 SASEGT. V was trimmed by 0 bases and J by 5 bases, leaving 16 bases between them. The CDR3 loop spans 17 amino acids. The CDR3 nucleotides read TGTGCCAGCAGTGAAGCAAAGGGAGGGTTGAGGAATGAAAAACTGTTTTTT. It encodes CASSEAKGGLRNEKLFF.

DNA for the CDR3: TGTGCCAGTAGTCAACAGGGTCAAGAGACCCAGTACTTC. Its translation: CASSQQGQETQYF. The V gene is TRBV19, the J gene TRBJ2-5, with a possible D match to TRBD1 (6 bases). CDR3 length: 13 amino acids. Trimming left V 5 bases short and J 2 bases short, with 9 bases between. The germline CDR1 and CDR2 sequences are LNHDA and SQIVND (reference sequence).

The chain carries TRBV4-1 and TRBJ2-7, with TRBD1 as a possible D gene (6 bases). The V gene lost 5 bases and the J gene lost 1 base, with 15 bases spanning the gap. CDR1 is MGHRA, CDR2 YSYEKL, per germline. CDR3 length: 15 amino acids. The CDR3, as DNA: TGCGCCAGCAGCGGACAGTCCCTTCCTTCCTACGAGCAGTACTTC. Translated: CASSGQSLPSYEQYF.

This sequence joins TRBV14 and TRBJ2-1; D may correspond to TRBD1 or TRBD2 (7 bases each). Germline assignment: CDR1 SGHDN and CDR2 FVKESK. V was trimmed by 3 bases and J by 2 bases, leaving 14 bases between them. The CDR3 spans 16 residues. The CDR3 loop reads CASSQGSGGAYNEQFF. As DNA, the CDR3 is TGTGCCAGCAGCCAGGGGTCAGGGGGGGCCTACAATGAGCAGTTCTTC.

The chain is built from TRBV6-5 and TRBJ1-2; D unresolved. CDR3 length equals 12 residues. Per germline, CDR1 MNHEY and CDR2 SVGAGI. Trimming left V 0 bases short and J 5 bases short, with 4 bases between. The CDR3 is CASSYSGYGYTF. CDR3 nucleotides: TGTGCCAGCAGTTACTCGGGTTATGGCTACACCTTC.

The rearrangement links TRBV7-3 to TRBJ2-3; 13 nucleotides match TRBD2. This CDR3 is built from 16 residues. Trimming at V came to 5 bases and at J to 7 bases, leaving 9 bases not matched to a gene. CDR1 is SGHTA, CDR2 FQGTGA, per germline. The CDR3 nucleotides are TGTGCCAGCAGCGTCACTAGCGGGGGGGAGGGAAATACGCAGTATTTT. This encodes CASSVTSGGEGNTQYF.

This clone is medium-sized within its sample. Written as DNA, the CDR3 is TGTGCCAGTAGTCGAAGCTTAGAGGAAAAACTGTTTTTT. It translates to CASSRSLEEKLFF. The chain employs TRBV19 and TRBJ1-4, with unresolved D. V was clipped by 5 bases and J by 8 bases, with 12 bases between them. This CDR3 comprises 13 residues. Looked up from germline, CDR1 is LNHDA and CDR2 is SQIVND (reference sequence).

The chain links TRBV19 to TRBJ2-3; D perhaps matches TRBD2 (6 bases). Germline loops: CDR1 LNHDA, CDR2 SQIVND (reference sequence). This CDR3 is 17 amino acids long. The ends were cut back, 4 bases at V and 6 bases at J, with 23 bases in the middle. CDR3 amino acids: CASSTYSLATAVDTQYF. The CDR3 nucleotides read TGTGCCAGTAGTACCTACTCACTAGCAACGGCGGTGGATACGCAGTATTTT.

This clone was counted a single time. The chain has TRBV6-5 and TRBJ1-2, with TRBD1 matching over 7 bases. CDR1 is MNHEY, CDR2 SVGAGI, per germline. CDR3 length: 13 residues. V lost 9 bases to trimming and J lost 1 base; unmatched junction nucleotides: 5. DNA of the CDR3: TGTGCCAGTCACAGGGGAAGTAACTATGGCTACACCTTC. Amino acid sequence: CASHRGSNYGYTF.

The genes are TRBV29-1 and TRBJ2-7; D not resolved. The CDR3 is made up of 12 amino acids. Germline CDR1 reads SQVTM; CDR2 reads ANQGSEA. Trimming took 4 bases from V and 0 from J, leaving 7 bases between them. DNA of the CDR3: TGCAGCGTTGGTGTCCGCTCCTACGAGCAGTACTTC. It is translated as CSVGVRSYEQYF.

This chain links TRBV19 with TRBJ2-4, with unresolved D. Trimming removed 3 bases from V and 0 bases from J, with 6 bases in between. The germline V gene has CDR1 LNHDA and CDR2 SQIVND (reference sequence). The CDR3 is made up of 14 amino acids. CDR3 nucleotide sequence: TGTGCCAGTAGTATGGGCAAAGCCAAAAACATTCAGTACTTC. It encodes CASSMGKAKNIQYF.

This rearrangement joins TRBV6-6 to TRBJ2-3, with D perhaps TRBD1 or TRBD2 (5 bases each). Looked up from germline, CDR1 is MNHNY and CDR2 is SVGAGI (reference sequence). There are 15 residues in the CDR3. V was shortened by 8 bases and J by 2 bases, with 17 bases between the two germline ends. DNA for the CDR3: TGTGCCAGCTCCGAAACTTGGGGGAACACAGATACGCAGTATTTT. This codes for CASSETWGNTDTQYF.

The chain has TRBV4-1 and TRBJ1-2, with unresolved D. CDR1 and CDR2 (germline): MGHRA, YSYEKL. The V gene lost 2 bases and the J gene lost 2 bases, with 15 bases spanning the gap. This CDR3 is built from 16 residues. CDR3 amino acids: CASSQLTRSRNYGYTF. The DNA of the CDR3 is TGCGCCAGCAGCCAACTCACCCGATCGCGGAACTATGGCTACACCTTC.

This clone was seen just once. A read error may produce the germline difference seen at one junction end. This chain connects TRBV5-1 to TRBJ2-6, with a possible D match to TRBD2 (5 bases). Germline CDR1 SGHRS, CDR2 YFSETQ. The CDR3 consists of 15 residues. The DNA for the CDR3 is TGTGCCAGCAGCTTTCGGGGCTCTGGGGCCAACGTCCTGACTTTC. Residues: CASSFRGSGANVLTF.

The chain combines TRBV7-2 with TRBJ1-1, with TRBD1 as a possible D gene (6 bases). The CDR3 consists of 15 residues. Trimming left V 7 bases short and J 0 bases short, with 15 bases between. Per germline, CDR1 SGHTA and CDR2 FQGNSA. The CDR3 nucleotides are TGTGCCAGCAATCCAAGGGGGAACATGAACACTGAAGCTTTCTTT. Protein product: CASNPRGNMNTEAFF.

The rearrangement uses TRBV7-8 and TRBJ2-3; D unclear. Germline V CDR1 and CDR2: SGHVS, FQNEAQ. The CDR3 runs to 13 residues. The V end lost 1 base, the J end lost 3 bases, and 5 bases lay between the germline ends. CDR3 sequence reads: CASSLGRTDTQYF. The CDR3 DNA follows: TGTGCCAGCAGCTTAGGTAGGACAGATACGCAGTATTTT.

The gene calls are TRBV28 and TRBJ1-2; 9 nucleotides line up with TRBD1. The CDR3 is 15 amino acids. The V gene's germline CDR1 is MDHEN and CDR2 SYDVKM. The trim removed 5 bases at V and 8 bases at J, leaving 12 bases unmatched. CDR3 amino acids: CASSLGGQGRYGYTF. The DNA of the CDR3 is TGTGCCAGCAGTCTCGGGGGACAGGGTCGGTACGGCTACACCTTC.

The chain carries TRBV6-4 and TRBJ2-3; a weak D match, TRBD2 (6 bases). Germline V CDR1 and CDR2: MRHNA, SNTAGT. Deletions cut 0 bases from V and 2 bases from J, with 12 bases between. The CDR3 spans 16 residues. CDR3 loop: CASSDSGGRDTDTQYF. The DNA for the CDR3 is TGTGCCAGCAGTGACTCGGGGGGACGGGACACAGATACGCAGTATTTT.

In the case of this clone: Other DNA sequences in this specimen translate into the identical CDR3. J is TRBJ2-7 and V is TRBV7-2, with D unresolved. V lost 5 bases to trimming and J lost 3 bases, with 8 bases between them. The CDR3 spans 12 residues. Looked up from germline, CDR1 is SGHTA and CDR2 is FQGNSA. The CDR3: CASSPPNYEQYF. The DNA of the CDR3 is TGTGCCAGCAGCCCTCCGAACTACGAGCAGTACTTC.

This chain links TRBV19 with TRBJ1-6, with D unresolved. V lost 6 bases, J lost 6 bases, and 15 bases lay in between. CDR3 length: 15 residues. Germline lookup yields CDR1 LNHDA and CDR2 SQIVND (reference sequence). For the CDR3, the DNA is TGTGCCAGTAGCCCACCCCTGGAGTTTAATTCACCCCTCCACTTT. This encodes CASSPPLEFNSPLHF.

The chain combines TRBV4-1 with TRBJ2-1; no firm D call. The germline CDR1 and CDR2 sequences are MGHRA and YSYEKL. V lost 0 bases to trimming and J lost 0 bases, with 12 bases between them. The length of the CDR3 is 17 residues. The CDR3 sequence: CASSQEGWASSYNEQFF. CDR3 coding DNA: TGCGCCAGCAGCCAAGAAGGGTGGGCCAGCTCCTACAATGAGCAGTTCTTC.